Following are 6 T cell receptor beta chains from one sample sequenced in a study of vaccination effects on CD4 cells after COVID-19. Their cognate antigens are unknown. Data came from immunoSEQ multiplex PCR; TCRdb stores just in-frame clones and leaves some out. The data hold about 68,000 clones, with around 80% observed a single time. Antigen-specific CD4+ T cells expanded by the ViraFEST assay with viral peptide pools were then sequenced. A 10-day culture period preceded the isolation of CD4+ T cells. None of these healthy vaccinees had been infected with SARS-CoV-2 before vaccination. This material consisted of CD4+ T cells from PBMCs cultured with SARS-CoV-2 spike peptides, taken before COVID-19 vaccination. The source of these receptors is a human donor who received a COVID-19 vaccine.

V gene TRBV27 combines with J gene TRBJ2-5; the match to TRBD1 covers 9 bases. This CDR3 is 14 amino acids long. The germline CDR1 and CDR2 sequences are MNHEY and SMNVEV (reference sequence). J was trimmed by 7 bases and V by 2 bases; bases with no gene match: 5. CDR3 sequence: CASSLRETGGTQYF. CDR3 in DNA: TGTGCCAGCAGTTTAAGAGAGACAGGGGGGACCCAGTACTTC.

This rearrangement joins TRBV6-1 to TRBJ2-7; D might be TRBD2 (5 bases). This CDR3 is 13 amino acids long. The germline gives CDR1 MNHNS, CDR2 SASEGT. Trimming removed 3 bases from V and 3 bases from J, with 9 bases in between. Here the CDR3 DNA reads TGTGCCAGCAGTGAGTACGGACTCTACGAGCAGTACGTC. This encodes CASSEYGLYEQYV.

The J gene is TRBJ2-2, the V gene TRBV15; D unclear. Trimming cost V 3 bases and J 4 bases, with 15 bases left between them. This CDR3 has 16 residues. CDR1 is LNHNV, CDR2 YYDKDF, per germline (reference sequence). CDR3 protein: CATSSESKTVTGELFF. The CDR3 nucleotides read TGTGCCACCAGCAGCGAATCCAAGACCGTCACCGGGGAGCTGTTTTTT.

This clone is medium-sized by share. The rearrangement joins TRBV10-3 to TRBJ1-2, with no clear D. The CDR3 totals 17 residues. Per the germline V gene, CDR1 is ENHRY and CDR2 is SYGVKD. The V and J ends lost 4 bases and 1 base respectively, with 19 bases between them. The CDR3 DNA follows: TGTGCCATCAGTGGGCCCGGGTCCTCGATACTTAACTATGGCTACACCTTC. Translated, it gives CAISGPGSSILNYGYTF.

This clone was seen a handful of times. The chain employs TRBV18 and TRBJ1-5, with TRBD1 matching 7 bases. V was clipped by 3 bases and J by 6 bases; unmatched bases: 5. The CDR3 covers 14 residues. CDR1 and CDR2 from the germline V gene are KGHSH and LQKENI. The CDR3 region has the DNA TGTGCCAGCTCACCCCTGACAGGGCTTCAGCCCCAGCATTTT. Translated: CASSPLTGLQPQHF.

This chain joins TRBV18 and TRBJ2-5, with 12 bases identical to TRBD1. Unmatched junction bases numbered 8, after V lost 4 bases and J lost 5 bases. This CDR3 has 16 residues. CDR1 and CDR2 (germline): KGHSH, LQKENI. As DNA, the CDR3 is TGTGCCAGCTCACTCACACCGGGACAGGGGGCTGAGACCCAGTACTTC. Protein sequence: CASSLTPGQGAETQYF.